This passage covers 29 T cell receptor beta chains from one sample sequenced in a study of blood T cells in healthy people across ages. With a J-beta primer mix and a sample-barcoded 5' primer, a second PCR ran about 6 to 11 cycles. TCRdb processed the 5' RACE reads anew with MiXCR; each CDR3 protein has one entry. The data contain some 1.7 million distinct CDR3 sequences, roughly 27% of them singletons. The material sequenced was blood. The receptors were gathered from a woman aged 25 to 45 in good health.

This clonotype was detected only a few times. The rearrangement uses TRBV3-1 and TRBJ2-3, with TRBD2 matching 8 bases. CDR1 and CDR2 from the germline V gene are LGHDT and YNNKEL (reference sequence). This CDR3 is built from 21 residues. The junction had 31 bases not matched to a gene; V was cut back by 6 bases and J by 8 bases. CDR3 sequence reads: CASSSPSTSGEPRRTVVTQYF. CDR3 sequence (DNA): TGTGCCAGCAGTTCCCCTTCCACTAGCGGTGAACCAAGGCGCACAGTGGTTACGCAGTATTTT.

V and J are TRBV12-3 or TRBV12-4 and TRBJ1-1, with D perhaps matching TRBD1 (6 bases). This CDR3 region has 13 residues. With 6 bases removed from V and 5 bases from J, the gap between germline ends came to 13 bases. CDR3 amino acids: CASSPQGFTEAFF. In nucleotides, the CDR3 is TGTGCCAGCAGCCCACAGGGTTTTACTGAAGCTTTCTTT.

Only a few counts were recorded for this clonotype. The chain has TRBV2 and TRBJ1-2; possible D gene TRBD1, 5 bases. CDR3 length: 15 amino acids. Germline V gene data show CDR1 as SNHLY and CDR2 as FYNNEI. V was cut by 4 bases and J by 1 base, with 13 bases left in between. This chain's CDR3 is CASSGQGGINYGYTF. The CDR3 DNA reads as TGTGCCAGCAGTGGTCAGGGCGGAATTAACTATGGCTACACCTTC. The full variable domain, its missing parts supplied by reference TRBV2 and TRBJ1-2, is EPEVTQTPSHQVTQMGQEVILRCVPISNHLYFYWYRQILGQKVEFLVSFYNNEISEKSEIFDDQFSVERPDGSNFTLKIRSTKLEDSAMYFCASSGQGGINYGYTFGSGTRLTVV.

This clonotype was counted at least ten times. The V gene is TRBV7-9, the J gene TRBJ2-7, with D perhaps matching TRBD2 (5 bases). Germline lookup yields CDR1 SEHNR and CDR2 FQNEAQ (reference sequence). V dropped 5 bases and J dropped 2 bases, with 10 bases sitting between them. This CDR3 has 13 amino acids. The CDR3 loop is CASSLSATYEQYF. For the CDR3, the DNA is TGTGCCAGCAGCCTTAGCGCTACCTACGAGCAGTACTTC.

This clonotype was counted at least ten times. The rearrangement joins TRBV20-1 to TRBJ2-7, with 8 bases identical to TRBD2. CDR3 length: 14 amino acids. Looked up from germline, CDR1 is DFQATT and CDR2 is SNEGSKA (reference sequence). J lost 0 bases, V lost 4 bases, and 5 bases had no gene match. The CDR3 loop is CSAKLTSASYEQYF. Here the CDR3 DNA reads TGCAGTGCTAAGCTGACTAGCGCCTCCTACGAGCAGTACTTC.

This clonotype showed up many times. The genes are TRBV6-2 or TRBV6-3 and TRBJ2-1, with D possibly matching TRBD2 (5 bases). CDR1 MNHEY and CDR2 SVGEGT come from the germline V gene. The CDR3 spans 16 residues. Trimming left V 1 base short and J 3 bases short, with 13 bases between. CDR3: CASSYFRLAGYNEQFF. CDR3 coding DNA: TGTGCCAGCAGTTACTTCCGACTTGCGGGCTACAATGAGCAGTTCTTC.

This clonotype was seen only a few times. This chain joins TRBV5-6 and TRBJ2-1; D may correspond to TRBD1 or TRBD2 (5 bases each). Trimming stripped 4 bases from V and 5 bases from J, with 16 bases between. Germline V lookup: CDR1 SGHDT, CDR2 YYEEEE. The CDR3 extends over 15 amino acids. The CDR3 is CASSPGRGRNNEQFF. CDR3 coding DNA: TGTGCCAGCAGCCCGGGACGGGGACGCAACAATGAGCAGTTCTTC.

This chain uses TRBV12-3 or TRBV12-4 with TRBJ1-2; D remains ambiguous. The CDR3 covers 14 residues. V dropped 1 base and J dropped 7 bases, with 13 bases sitting between them. CDR3 coding DNA: TGTGCCAGCAGTTTAGTGTCGGGATCGGCTGGCTACACCTTC. Translated, it gives CASSLVSGSAGYTF.

J is TRBJ1-5 and V is TRBV20-1; D ambiguous. The germline V and J ends were trimmed by 1 base and 0 bases, with 16 bases remaining between them. Germline V gene sequence: CDR1 DFQATT, CDR2 SNEGSKA (reference sequence). The CDR3 has 17 residues. CDR3 sequence: CSARGASDGYSNQPQHF. In DNA form, the CDR3 reads TGCAGTGCTAGAGGTGCCAGTGATGGATATAGCAATCAGCCCCAGCATTTT.

Regarding this clonotype: The germline gene is not matched at one end of the junction; a read error may be the cause. The V and J genes are TRBV7-2 and TRBJ2-7; D may correspond to TRBD1 or TRBD2 (5 bases each). This CDR3 is built from 14 residues. Germline CDR1 is SGHTA and CDR2 is FQGNSA. The CDR3 sequence is CASSWGTSSYKQYF. Here the CDR3 DNA reads TGTGCCAGCAGCTGGGGGACGTCCTCCTACAAGCAGTACTTC.

To note about this clonotype: An end of the junction does not agree with germline; a read error may underlie this. The V call is TRBV5-1, the J call TRBJ2-3; weak D call: TRBD2 (7 bases). Germline CDR1 SGHRS, CDR2 YFSETQ. The CDR3 consists of 17 residues. CDR3 protein: CVSSPRGGGPYTDTQYF. The CDR3 bases are TGCGTCAGCAGCCCCCGTGGGGGGGGGCCCTACACAGATACGCAGTATTTT.

V and J are TRBV5-5 and TRBJ1-2, with D unclear. Trimming cost V 0 bases and J 4 bases, with 10 bases left between them. The CDR3 extends over 14 amino acids. Germline V gene sequence: CDR1 SGHKS, CDR2 YYEKEE (reference sequence). CDR3 region: CASSLDSGPYGYTF. CDR3 DNA: TGTGCCAGCAGCTTGGATTCCGGCCCCTATGGCTACACCTTC. Variable domain in full (rest from reference TRBV5-5 and TRBJ1-2): DAGVTQSPTHLIKTRGQQVTLRCSPISGHKSVSWYQQVLGQGPQFIFQYYEKEERGRGNFPDRFSARQFPNYSSELNVNALLLGDSALYLCASSLDSGPYGYTFGSGTRLTVV.

This chain connects TRBV20-1 to TRBJ2-1; possible D gene TRBD2, 6 bases. Looked up from germline, CDR1 is DFQATT and CDR2 is SNEGSKA (reference sequence). The CDR3 contains 16 residues. Trimming stripped 2 bases from V and 0 bases from J, with 14 bases between. CDR3 amino acids: CSARRPGLSSYNEQFF. CDR3 DNA sequence: TGCAGTGCTAGACGGCCGGGACTCAGCTCCTACAATGAGCAGTTCTTC.

This clonotype was counted only a few times. The chain has TRBV28 and TRBJ2-2, with TRBD2 matching 7 bases. The CDR3 consists of 15 residues. V gave up 7 bases and J gave up 0 bases; unmatched junction bases: 5. Germline V gives CDR1 MDHEN, CDR2 SYDVKM. The CDR3 loop reads CASIYGGTNTGELFF. The CDR3, as DNA: TGTGCCAGCATCTACGGGGGGACGAACACCGGGGAGCTGTTTTTT.

This clonotype was seen a handful of times. This chain links TRBV20-1 with TRBJ2-1; D uncertain. V was clipped by 7 bases and J by 6 bases, with 13 bases between them. CDR1 and CDR2 from the germline V gene are DFQATT and SNEGSKA (reference sequence). The CDR3 consists of 12 residues. Written as DNA, the CDR3 is TGCAGTGTACGAGACCCGGTCAATGAGCAGTTCTTC. Amino acids: CSVRDPVNEQFF.

The genes are TRBV3-1 and TRBJ2-1, with D uncertain. The CDR3 runs to 14 residues. V dropped 1 base and J dropped 7 bases, with 11 bases sitting between them. Germline V gene lookup returns CDR1 LGHDT and CDR2 YNNKEL (reference sequence). CDR3 sequence: CASSQVPGRNEQFF. The DNA for the CDR3 is TGTGCCAGCAGCCAAGTGCCCGGTAGAAATGAGCAGTTCTTC.

This clonotype has at least ten counts. V usage is TRBV4-1 and J usage is TRBJ2-1; 13 nucleotides line up with TRBD2. The V segment lost 6 bases and the J segment 5 bases; nucleotides outside the gene matches: 4. Germline V lookup: CDR1 MGHRA, CDR2 YSYEKL. CDR3 length: 15 residues. The CDR3: CASRPGLAGNNEQFF. DNA for the CDR3: TGCGCCAGCAGGCCGGGACTAGCGGGGAACAATGAGCAGTTCTTC.

This clonotype was picked up a small number of times. This sequence joins TRBV20-1 and TRBJ2-5; 9 positions agree with TRBD2. The V and J ends lost 6 bases and 5 bases, in that order; junction bases with no gene match: 4. CDR3 length: 12 residues. Germline loops: CDR1 DFQATT, CDR2 SNEGSKA (reference sequence). The CDR3 here is CSAGTSTETQYF. CDR3 sequence (DNA): TGCAGTGCGGGGACTAGCACGGAGACCCAGTACTTC.

The chain joins TRBV12-3 or TRBV12-4 to TRBJ2-2; no definite D call. Trimming shortened V by 3 bases and J by 5 bases, and 7 bases separated the two germline ends. The CDR3 loop spans 13 amino acids. The CDR3 reads CASSFGVTGELFF. The CDR3 nucleotides are TGTGCCAGCAGTTTTGGGGTGACCGGGGAGCTGTTTTTT.

This clonotype was recorded once. A much larger clonotype is one base distant, so this may be a read error. The chain's CDR3 is CASSLELTTDTQHF. The DNA for the CDR3 is TGTGCCAGCAGCTTGGAACTCACCACAGATACGCAGCATTTT. The rearrangement links TRBV5-4 to TRBJ2-3, with D unresolved. The J call is in doubt because the DNA end fits TRBJ1-5 better. This CDR3 region has 14 residues. From germline, CDR1 is SGHNT and CDR2 YYREEE (reference sequence).

The chain combines TRBV7-9 with TRBJ1-5; D is perhaps TRBD1 (6 bases). This CDR3 has 15 amino acids. The V end lost 5 bases, the J end lost 4 bases, and 15 bases lay between the germline ends. Germline V gene data show CDR1 as SEHNR and CDR2 as FQNEAQ (reference sequence). Here the CDR3 reads CASSHAGQRNQPQHF. The CDR3 DNA reads as TGTGCCAGCAGCCACGCTGGACAGCGAAATCAGCCCCAGCATTTT.

This chain uses TRBV20-1 with TRBJ2-7; TRBD1 is a possible D gene (6 bases). This CDR3 is 12 amino acids long. The germline V and J ends were trimmed by 6 bases and 2 bases, with 11 bases remaining between them. The V gene's germline CDR1 is DFQATT and CDR2 SNEGSKA (reference sequence). The CDR3 loop is CSAVDSPYEQYF. In DNA, the CDR3 is TGCAGTGCGGTGGACAGTCCCTACGAGCAGTACTTC.

The rearrangement links TRBV7-3 to TRBJ2-1, with D perhaps TRBD2 (6 bases). The DNA end is a closer match to TRBJ2-7, so the J assignment may be wrong. Germline V gene data show CDR1 as SGHTA and CDR2 as FQGTGA. This CDR3 is 16 amino acids long. In nucleotides, the CDR3 is TGTGCCAGCAGCTTAACCCGGGAGAGCTCCTACAATGAGCAGTACTTC. Its translation is CASSLTRESSYNEQYF.

The V and J genes are TRBV21-1 and TRBJ2-4; the table's TRBD1 call for D was not verified on the DNA. The closer fit of TRBJ2-7 to the DNA end suggests the J call may be wrong. TRBV21-1 is reported as a pseudogene. The CDR3 has 13 residues. The CDR3 protein is CAGSKQGGYEQYF. In DNA form, the CDR3 reads TGTGCCGGCAGCAAGCAGGGTGGCTACGAGCAGTACTTC.

This clonotype was detected only a few times. The V and J genes are TRBV29-1 and TRBJ2-2; D is perhaps TRBD1 (6 bases). In germline, CDR1 is SQVTM, CDR2 ANQGSEA. This CDR3 has 13 amino acids. V dropped 4 bases and J dropped 1 base, with 7 bases sitting between them. CDR3 loop: CSVGGGNTGELFF. CDR3 DNA sequence: TGCAGCGTTGGAGGGGGGAACACCGGGGAGCTGTTTTTT.

This clonotype showed up just a few times. The DNA of the CDR3 is TGTGCCAGCAGTGATGGGGGGACACCCGGCTCCGTTGGCTACACCTTC. This sequence encodes CASSDGGTPGSVGYTF. V usage is TRBV2 and J usage is TRBJ1-2; D is possibly TRBD1 (6 bases). V was clipped by 3 bases and J by 7 bases, with 21 bases between them. The CDR3 length is 16 residues. Germline V gene data show CDR1 as SNHLY and CDR2 as FYNNEI. Filled out from reference TRBV2 and TRBJ1-2, the complete variable domain reads EPEVTQTPSHQVTQMGQEVILRCVPISNHLYFYWYRQILGQKVEFLVSFYNNEISEKSEIFDDQFSVERPDGSNFTLKIRSTKLEDSAMYFCASSDGGTPGSVGYTFGSGTRLTVV.

The J gene is TRBJ2-3, the V gene TRBV20-1; TRBD2 matches 9 bases. V shed 6 bases, J shed 2 bases, and the junction held 6 bases outside the gene matches. The length of the CDR3 is 14 residues. Germline-derived CDR1 and CDR2 are DFQATT and SNEGSKA (reference sequence). Here the CDR3 reads CSASSGGNTDTQYF. In DNA form, the CDR3 reads TGCAGTGCAAGTAGCGGGGGAAACACAGATACGCAGTATTTT.

A note on this clonotype: At one end the junction does not follow the germline gene, possibly because of a read error. CDR3: CASSLVEWQLAKNIRYF. CDR3 in DNA: TGTGCCAGCAGCTTAGTGGAATGGCAGCTAGCCAAAAACATTCGGTACTTC. The chain recombines TRBV7-8 with TRBJ2-4; a weak D match, TRBD2 (5 bases). The CDR3 spans 17 residues. Germline-derived CDR1 and CDR2 are SGHVS and FQNEAQ.

The rearrangement uses TRBV29-1 and TRBJ1-1; a possible D gene is TRBD1 (6 bases). This CDR3 is 19 amino acids long. Germline V lookup: CDR1 SQVTM, CDR2 ANQGSEA. V shed 7 bases and J shed 9 bases, with 39 bases lying between them. The CDR3 region has the DNA TGCAGCGGTCGCCTGGCCGGCGGTGGGACACAGGGATTCCAAAATAAAGCTTTCTTT. Protein sequence: CSGRLAGGGTQGFQNKAFF.